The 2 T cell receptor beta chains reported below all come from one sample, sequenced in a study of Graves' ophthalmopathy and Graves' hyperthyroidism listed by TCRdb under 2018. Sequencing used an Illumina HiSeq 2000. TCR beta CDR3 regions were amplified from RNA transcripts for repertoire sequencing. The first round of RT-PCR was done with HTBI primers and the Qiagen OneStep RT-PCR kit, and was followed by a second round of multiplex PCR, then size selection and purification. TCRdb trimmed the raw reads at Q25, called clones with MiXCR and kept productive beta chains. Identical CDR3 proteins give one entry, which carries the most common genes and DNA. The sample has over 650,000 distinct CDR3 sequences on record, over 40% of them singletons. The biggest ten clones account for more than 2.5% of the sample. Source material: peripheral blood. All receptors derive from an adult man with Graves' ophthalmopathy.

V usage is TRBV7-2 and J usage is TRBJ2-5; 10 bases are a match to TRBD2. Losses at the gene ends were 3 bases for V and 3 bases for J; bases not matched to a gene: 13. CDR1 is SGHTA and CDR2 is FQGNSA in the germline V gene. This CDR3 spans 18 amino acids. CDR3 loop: CASSFASGGAGVKETQYF. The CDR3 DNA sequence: TGTGCCAGCAGCTTCGCCAGCGGGGGGGCCGGGGTGAAAGAGACCCAGTACTTC.

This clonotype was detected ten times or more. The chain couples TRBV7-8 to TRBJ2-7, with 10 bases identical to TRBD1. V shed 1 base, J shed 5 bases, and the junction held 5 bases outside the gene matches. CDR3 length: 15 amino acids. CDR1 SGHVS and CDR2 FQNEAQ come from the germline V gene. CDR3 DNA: TGTGCCAGCAGCTTAGTGCGTGGGACAGGGGACGAGCAGTACTTC. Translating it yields CASSLVRGTGDEQYF. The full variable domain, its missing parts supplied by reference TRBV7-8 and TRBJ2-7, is GAGVSQSPRYKVAKRGQDVALRCDPISGHVSLFWYQQALGQGPEFLTYFQNEAQLDKSGLPSDRFFAERPEGSVSTLKIQRTQQEDSAVYLCASSLVRGTGDEQYFGPGTRLTVT.